One T cell receptor (beta chain) is described in this entry. Repertoires were generated with immunoSEQ multiplex PCR, while TCRdb's copy carries only in-frame clones and drops some. The sample has roughly 64,000 clones; about 90% are singletons. This specimen belongs to a study of T cell changes during pregnancy in multiple sclerosis. This sequence originates from a female donor in good health, enrolled as a control in a pregnancy study. The sequencing here drew on peripheral blood, taken in the third trimester of pregnancy.

The CDR3 DNA follows: TGTGCCAGCAGCTTAATTCCGGTAAATACAGATACGCAGTATTTT. Translating gives CASSLIPVNTDTQYF. The chain couples TRBV11-3 to TRBJ2-3; D not certain. V was trimmed by 2 bases and J by 3 bases, leaving 12 bases between them. Per the germline V gene, CDR1 is SGHNT and CDR2 is YENEEA. The CDR3 covers 15 residues.